What follows are 17 T cell receptor beta chains derived from one specimen sequenced in a study of blood T cell repertoires in COVID-19 (dated by TCRdb to the early 2020s). Library prep was done by the immunoSEQ multiplex PCR assay. The immuneACCESS repertoire file appears here via TCRdb, limited to in-frame rearrangements. These files lack a portion of the clones; in checked studies, under half of the deficit traces to unresolved V genes, and the cause of the others is not known. The sample records around 47,000 clones, roughly 70% of which are singletons. Together, the top ten hold 6.2% of the sample. The sample was peripheral blood. These receptors were taken from a man older than 75 with acute or convalescent COVID-19.

The chain has TRBV7-9 and TRBJ1-2; D is unresolved. The V end was cut by 8 bases, the J end by 0 bases, with 7 bases between. Germline CDR1 and CDR2: SEHNR and FQNEAQ (reference sequence). This CDR3 has 12 amino acids. CDR3 protein: CASGPANYGYTF. CDR3 in DNA: TGTGCCAGCGGGCCAGCTAACTATGGCTACACCTTC.

About this clone: Other DNA sequences in the sample encode the same CDR3. The chain is built from TRBV12-3 or TRBV12-4 and TRBJ1-2, with TRBD1 identical over 9 bases. The CDR3 contains 13 residues. Trimming removed 3 bases from V and 5 bases from J; junction bases left unmatched: 1. CDR3 sequence: CASSLGQGYGYTF. In nucleotides, the CDR3 is TGTGCCAGCAGTTTGGGACAGGGTTATGGCTACACCTTC.

V and J are TRBV3-1 (or the pseudogene TRBV3-2) and TRBJ2-7, with TRBD2 matching 12 bases. V dropped 1 base and J dropped 5; count of bases not matched to a gene: 6. Germline V gene data show CDR1 as LGHDT and CDR2 as YNNKEL (reference sequence). This CDR3 contains 16 residues. DNA for the CDR3: TGTGCCAGCAGCCAAGCTCTAGCGGGAGGGCCTAACGAGCAGTACTTC. Residues: CASSQALAGGPNEQYF.

This rearrangement joins TRBV5-6 to TRBJ1-4, with D tentatively TRBD1 (6 bases). Germline-derived CDR1 and CDR2 are SGHDT and YYEEEE. The CDR3 runs 16 residues. V was cut by 4 bases and J by 4 bases, with 17 bases left in between. The DNA of the CDR3 is TGTGCCAGCAGCGGGGGCCCCGGACAGCTTAATGAAAAACTGTTTTTT. Translation gives CASSGGPGQLNEKLFF.

With regard to this clone: One junction end disagrees with the germline gene, perhaps due to a read error. The chain links TRBV6-1 to TRBJ1-1, with a weak D call TRBD1 (5 bases). Looked up from germline, CDR1 is MNHNS and CDR2 is SASEGT. The CDR3 length is 13 residues. CDR3 nucleotide sequence: TGTGCCAGCAGTGAAGTCCCGGCGGGGGGTGGGAGGTTT. Translating gives CASSEVPAGGGRF.

This clone appeared a few times. The chain has TRBV7-9 and TRBJ2-7, with a possible D match to TRBD1 (6 bases). The CDR3 runs to 13 residues. Trimming shortened V by 5 bases and J by 0 bases, and 8 bases separated the two germline ends. CDR1 is SEHNR, CDR2 FQNEAQ, per germline (reference sequence). In DNA, the CDR3 is TGTGCCAGCAGCGGGGACAACTCCTACGAGCAGTACTTC. It encodes CASSGDNSYEQYF.

This clone has a handful of counts. V gene TRBV28 combines with J gene TRBJ1-4; 8 bases fit TRBD1. The V segment lost 6 bases and the J segment 7 bases; nucleotides outside the gene matches: 13. This CDR3 region has 16 residues. CDR1 is MDHEN and CDR2 is SYDVKM in the germline V gene. DNA of the CDR3: TGTGCCAGCAGCGGACAGGGCCGGTCTGGTGGTGAAAAACTGTTTTTT. Translation: CASSGQGRSGGEKLFF.

This clone was seen a handful of times. The chain combines TRBV7-3 with TRBJ1-1, with D unclear. Looked up from germline, CDR1 is SGHTA and CDR2 is FQGTGA. The CDR3 has 13 residues. The V gene lost 5 bases and the J gene lost 5 bases, with 12 bases spanning the gap. The chain's CDR3 is CASSLQIGTEAFF. The CDR3 DNA sequence: TGTGCCAGCAGCCTACAGATTGGGACTGAAGCTTTCTTT.

V and J are TRBV19 and TRBJ1-1; no clear D gene. This CDR3 spans 11 amino acids. Germline V gene sequence: CDR1 LNHDA, CDR2 SQIVND (reference sequence). Between the trimmed V and J ends, which lost 1 base and 6 bases, there was a span of 3 bases. The CDR3 DNA reads TGTGCCAGTAGTATAGCGGCTGAAGCTTTCTTT. Protein: CASSIAAEAFF.

This chain uses TRBV6-2 or TRBV6-3 with TRBJ1-2; 7 nucleotides line up with TRBD1. Germline CDR1 is MNHEY and CDR2 is SVGEGT. The CDR3 runs to 15 residues. V was clipped by 3 bases and J by 6 bases; unmatched bases: 10. CDR3 DNA sequence: TGTGCCAGCAGTTATGGTGTGGGACAGAGGGATGGCTACACCTTC. Protein: CASSYGVGQRDGYTF.

The chain is built from TRBV3-1 (or the pseudogene TRBV3-2) and TRBJ2-7; D perhaps matches TRBD2 (7 bases). Between the trimmed V and J ends, which lost 0 bases and 8 bases, there was a span of 20 bases. The CDR3 consists of 16 residues. Germline CDR1 reads LGHDT; CDR2 reads YNNKEL (reference sequence). The CDR3 protein is CASSQEIGGAFPKQYF. CDR3 nucleotides: TGTGCCAGCAGCCAAGAAATTGGGGGGGCTTTTCCGAAGCAGTACTTC.

The chain couples TRBV30 to TRBJ2-3; weak D call: TRBD1 (6 bases). Looked up from germline, CDR1 is GTSNPN and CDR2 is SVGIG (reference sequence). V dropped 0 bases and J dropped 8 bases, with 15 bases sitting between them. The CDR3 runs to 14 residues. CDR3 nucleotide sequence: TGTGCCTGGAGTGTAGCCGGCCGAGGGGGTACGCAGTATTTT. Its translation is CAWSVAGRGGTQYF.

This sequence joins TRBV30 and TRBJ2-7; TRBD1 aligns across 8 bases. The germline V gene has CDR1 GTSNPN and CDR2 SVGIG (reference sequence). Trimming at V came to 7 bases and at J to 3 bases, leaving 5 bases not matched to a gene. The CDR3 is 12 residues long. CDR3 bases: TGTGCCTTTGACAGGGGAGGCTACGAGCAGTACTTC. Protein: CAFDRGGYEQYF.

This chain connects TRBV19 to TRBJ2-2; D perhaps matches TRBD1 (6 bases). The CDR3 contains 16 residues. Germline CDR1 LNHDA, CDR2 SQIVND (reference sequence). V lost 4 bases and J 5 bases, leaving 17 bases between the germline ends. CDR3 protein: CASSTLDRILTGELFF. The CDR3 DNA is TGTGCCAGTAGTACGCTCGACAGGATTTTGACCGGGGAGCTGTTTTTT.

This clone was seen a few times. This chain joins TRBV18 and TRBJ1-2; no reliable D call. Trimming took off 2 bases at V and 2 bases at J, with 12 bases between the two ends. The CDR3 has 15 amino acids. Germline values: CDR1 KGHSH, CDR2 LQKENI. CDR3 protein: CASSPSREANYGYTF. The CDR3 coding sequence is TGTGCCAGCTCACCATCCCGGGAGGCGAACTATGGCTACACCTTC.

This clone showed up just a few times. The rearrangement links TRBV19 to TRBJ2-4; 7 positions match TRBD2. Losses at the gene ends were 6 bases for V and 0 bases for J; bases not matched to a gene: 8. This CDR3 contains 16 residues. The germline V gene has CDR1 LNHDA and CDR2 SQIVND (reference sequence). This CDR3 reads CASSPGGGLAKNIQYF. The CDR3 bases are TGTGCCAGTAGCCCGGGAGGCGGGTTAGCCAAAAACATTCAGTACTTC.

The V gene is TRBV6-5, the J gene TRBJ1-1; 8 nucleotides agree with TRBD1. The CDR3 runs to 15 residues. Losses at the gene ends were 3 bases for V and 1 base for J; bases not matched to a gene: 4. The germline CDR1 and CDR2 sequences are MNHEY and SVGAGI. As DNA, the CDR3 is TGTGCCAGCAGTTATCAGACAGGGGAGAACACTGAAGCTTTCTTT. Encoded protein: CASSYQTGENTEAFF.